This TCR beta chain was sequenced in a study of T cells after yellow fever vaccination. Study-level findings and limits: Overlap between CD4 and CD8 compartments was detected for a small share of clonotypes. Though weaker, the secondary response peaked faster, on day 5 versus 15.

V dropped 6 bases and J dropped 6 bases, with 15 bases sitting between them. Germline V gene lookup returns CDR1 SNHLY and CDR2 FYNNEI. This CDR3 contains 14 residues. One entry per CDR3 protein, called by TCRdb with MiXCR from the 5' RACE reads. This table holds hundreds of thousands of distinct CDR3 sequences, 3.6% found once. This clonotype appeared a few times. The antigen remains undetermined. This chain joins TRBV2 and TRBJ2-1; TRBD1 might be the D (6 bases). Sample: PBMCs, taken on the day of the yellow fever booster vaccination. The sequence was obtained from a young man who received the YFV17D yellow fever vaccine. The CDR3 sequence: CASRAPGATNEQFF. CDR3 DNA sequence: TGTGCCAGCAGGGCCCCAGGGGCTACCAATGAGCAGTTCTTC.